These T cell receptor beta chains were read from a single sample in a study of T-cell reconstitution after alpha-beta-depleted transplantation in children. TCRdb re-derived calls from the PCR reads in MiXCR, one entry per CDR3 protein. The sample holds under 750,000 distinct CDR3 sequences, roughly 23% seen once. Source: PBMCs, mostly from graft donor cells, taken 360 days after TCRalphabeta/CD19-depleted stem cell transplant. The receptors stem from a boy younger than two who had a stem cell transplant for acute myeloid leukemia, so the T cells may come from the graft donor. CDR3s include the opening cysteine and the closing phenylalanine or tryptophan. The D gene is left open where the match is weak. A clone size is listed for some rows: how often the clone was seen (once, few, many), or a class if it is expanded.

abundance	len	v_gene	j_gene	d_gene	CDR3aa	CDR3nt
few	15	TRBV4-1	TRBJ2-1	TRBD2	CASMLAGGLYNEQFF	TGCGCCAGCATGTTGGCGGGGGGTCTATACAATGAGCAGTTCTTC
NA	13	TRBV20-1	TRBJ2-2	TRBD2	CSARDYHSGELFF	TGCAGTGCCCGGGACTACCACAGCGGGGAGCTGTTTTTT
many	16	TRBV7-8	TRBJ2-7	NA	CASSLVAGPWTYEQYF	TGTGCCAGCAGCTTAGTCGCGGGGCCTTGGACCTACGAGCAGTACTTC
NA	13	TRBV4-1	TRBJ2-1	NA	CASSRIIDNEQFF	TGCGCCAGCAGCCGAATTATCGACAATGAGCAGTTCTTC
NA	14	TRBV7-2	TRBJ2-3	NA	CASSPRTITDTQYF	TGTGCCAGCAGCCCGCGGACTATCACAGATACGCAGTATTTT
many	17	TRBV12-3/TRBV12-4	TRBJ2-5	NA	CASSAVPRGTAMRTQYF	TGTGCCAGCAGTGCCGTACCGCGGGGGACAGCGATGCGGACCCAGTACTTC
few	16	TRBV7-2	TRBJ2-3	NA	CASSLMNRIDLDTQYF	TGTGCCAGCAGCTTAATGAACAGGATAGACCTAGATACGCAGTATTTT
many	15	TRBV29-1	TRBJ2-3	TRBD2	CSAQTSGGVGDTQYF	TGCAGCGCCCAGACTAGCGGGGGGGTTGGAGATACGCAGTATTTT
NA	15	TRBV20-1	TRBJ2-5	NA	CSARPGAGFQETQYF	TGCAGTGCTAGACCCGGGGCGGGGTTCCAAGAGACCCAGTACTTC
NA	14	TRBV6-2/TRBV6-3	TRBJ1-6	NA	CASSKTETNSPLHF	TGTGCCAGCAGTAAGACAGAGACTAATTCACCCCTCCACTTT
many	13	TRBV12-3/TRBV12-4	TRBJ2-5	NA	CASATGRGETQYF	TGTGCCAGCGCGACGGGCCGGGGAGAGACCCAGTACTTC
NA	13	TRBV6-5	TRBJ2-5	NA	CASSYSIQETQYF	TGTGCCAGCAGTTACTCGATCCAAGAGACCCAGTACTTC
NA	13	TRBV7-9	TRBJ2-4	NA	CASSLEVLNIQYF	TGTGCCAGCAGCTTAGAGGTGTTGAACATTCAGTACTTC
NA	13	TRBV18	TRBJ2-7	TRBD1	CASSPLQGNEQYF	TGTGCCAGCTCACCCCTACAGGGGAACGAGCAGTACTTC
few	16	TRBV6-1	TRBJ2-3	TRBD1	CASMGQGMRPTDTQYF	TGTGCCAGCATGGGACAGGGGATGAGGCCGACAGATACGCAGTATTTT
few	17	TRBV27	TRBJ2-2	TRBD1	CASSPRPGQGAYGELFF	TGTGCCAGCAGTCCACGACCGGGACAGGGGGCTTACGGGGAGCTGTTTTTT
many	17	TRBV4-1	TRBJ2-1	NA	CASSQDRPRDTYNEQFF	TGCGCCAGCAGCCAAGACCGTCCCCGGGACACGTACAATGAGCAGTTCTTC
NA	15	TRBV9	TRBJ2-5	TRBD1	CASSVAGTAQETQYF	TGTGCCAGCAGCGTAGCCGGGACAGCCCAAGAGACCCAGTACTTC
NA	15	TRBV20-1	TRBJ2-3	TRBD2	CSAIPSSGGGDTQYF	TGCAGTGCCATCCCCTCTAGCGGCGGGGGAGATACGCAGTATTTT
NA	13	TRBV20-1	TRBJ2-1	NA	CSAERDAFDEQFF	TGCAGTGCCGAAAGGGACGCGTTCGATGAGCAGTTCTTC
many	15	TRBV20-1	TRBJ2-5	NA	CSARDNLGTGKTQYF	TGCAGTGCTAGAGATAACCTAGGGACTGGAAAGACCCAGTACTTC
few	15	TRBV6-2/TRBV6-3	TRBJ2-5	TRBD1	CASREDRGPQETQYF	TGTGCCAGCAGAGAGGACAGGGGACCTCAAGAGACCCAGTACTTC
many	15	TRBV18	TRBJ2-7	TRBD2	CASSPLAGGNYEQYF	TGTGCCAGCTCACCCTTAGCGGGGGGGAACTACGAGCAGTACTTC
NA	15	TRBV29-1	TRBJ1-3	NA	CSVETRAYSGNTIYF	TGCAGCGTAGAGACACGAGCTTACTCTGGAAACACCATATATTTT